This is a list of T cell receptor beta chains from one sample in a study of B cell selection in AIRE deficiency. Method: immunoSEQ multiplex PCR; TCRdb's copy keeps in-frame clones and lacks some. The sample holds about 27,000 clones, 95% seen once. The sample taken for sequencing was CD4+CD127+ conventional T cells sorted from PBMCs. The receptor source for this set is a human donor in good health. The CDR3 runs from the conserved cysteine through the conserved F or W. D genes are given only for firm matches.

NA	TRBJ2-1	TRBV6-1	CASSELASQFF
NA	TRBJ2-7	TRBV5-6	CASSLAASVRYF
TRBD2	TRBJ2-1	TRBV11-2	CASSRGLAGGPSYNEQFF
TRBD1	TRBJ2-2	TRBV29-1	CSSRTGVTGELFF
NA	TRBJ1-1	TRBV4-1	CASSQARGWNTEAFF
NA	TRBJ2-6	TRBV6-1	CASSARDTASGANVLTF
TRBD2	TRBJ2-1	TRBV5-1	CASTSGTYSGTNEQFF
TRBD1	TRBJ1-2	TRBV18	CASSPTNDRDYGYTF
NA	TRBJ1-2	TRBV10-1	CASSAGYGYTF
NA	TRBJ1-1	TRBV7-9	CASSFVSMNTEAFF
TRBD2	TRBJ2-1	TRBV9	CASSVDILAGVDEQFF
TRBD1	TRBJ1-3	TRBV19	CASSPRQGTSGNTIYF
TRBD1	TRBJ1-2	TRBV29-1	CSVENTGTGDPGTF
NA	TRBJ1-2	TRBV5-7	CASSLQGLIGYTF
NA	TRBJ1-2	TRBV18	CASSHQDRRGYTF
NA	TRBJ1-3	TRBV6-6	CASSRRPGSSGNTIYF
TRBD1	TRBJ2-5	TRBV7-6	CASSLDGQGAWETQYF
NA	TRBJ1-5	TRBV28	CASSVRQASNQPQHF
TRBD1	TRBJ2-7	TRBV5-6	CASAWDRSSYEQYF
TRBD1	TRBJ2-5	TRBV13	CASSSPRDRGLETQYF
NA	TRBJ2-2	TRBV2	CASSESAGNTGELFF
NA	TRBJ2-2	TRBV6-9	CASSTGGNTGELFF
NA	TRBJ2-2	TRBV23-1	CASSFPERSTGELFF
NA	TRBJ2-3	TRBV18	CASSPKGGEDTQYF
NA	TRBJ1-5	TRBV5-1	CASSPGHASNQPQHF
TRBD1	TRBJ1-2	TRBV18	CASSPINEGAYYGYTF
TRBD2	TRBJ2-3	TRBV6-1	CASSGGSAGDQSTQYF
NA	TRBJ2-7	TRBV29-1	CSVRVGYEQYF
NA	TRBJ1-3	TRBV7-9	CASGQTVSSGNTIYF
TRBD2	TRBJ2-2	TRBV11-2	CASSSSGLPTGELFF
TRBD1	TRBJ1-5	TRBV9	CASSVQGDQPQHF
TRBD1	TRBJ2-7	TRBV18	CASSPFRDSAYEQYF
TRBD1	TRBJ1-4	TRBV7-9	CASSSVRDRGEKLFF
NA	TRBJ1-1	TRBV15	CATSRDFPFNTRAFF
TRBD1	TRBJ2-7	TRBV4-1	CASSQGQGDTYEQYF
TRBD2	TRBJ2-3	TRBV10-3	CAISESKGGGRDTQYF
NA	TRBJ1-2	TRBV9	CASSVGPEISYGYTF
NA	TRBJ1-4	TRBV11-2	CASSLTDGHEKLFF
TRBD2	TRBJ2-7	TRBV6-1	CATTLAGDRYYEQYF
NA	TRBJ1-2	TRBV12-5	CASGFSPSGRGGGYTF
NA	TRBJ1-1	TRBV7-2	CASSSPIGGLNTEAFF
TRBD1	TRBJ2-5	TRBV18	CASSLGQKETQYF
TRBD2	TRBJ2-5	TRBV28	CASSHQTSGRETQYF